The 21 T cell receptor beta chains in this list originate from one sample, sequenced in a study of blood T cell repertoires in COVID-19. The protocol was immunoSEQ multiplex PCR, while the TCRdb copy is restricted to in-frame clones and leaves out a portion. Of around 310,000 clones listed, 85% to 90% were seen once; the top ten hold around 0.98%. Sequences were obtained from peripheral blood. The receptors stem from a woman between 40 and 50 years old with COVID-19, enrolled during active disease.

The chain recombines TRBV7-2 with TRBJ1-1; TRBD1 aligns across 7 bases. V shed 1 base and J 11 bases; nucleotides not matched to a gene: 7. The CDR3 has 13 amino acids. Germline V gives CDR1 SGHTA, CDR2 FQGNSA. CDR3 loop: CASSLVVSGGAFF. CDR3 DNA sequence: TGTGCCAGCAGCTTAGTAGTATCAGGGGGGGCTTTCTTT.

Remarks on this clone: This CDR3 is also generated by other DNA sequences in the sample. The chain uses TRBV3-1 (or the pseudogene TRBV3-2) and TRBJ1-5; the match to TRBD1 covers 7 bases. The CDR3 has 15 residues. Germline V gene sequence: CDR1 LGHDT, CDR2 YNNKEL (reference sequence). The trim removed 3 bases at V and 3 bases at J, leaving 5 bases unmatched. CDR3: CASSQSDRANQPQHF. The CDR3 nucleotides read TGTGCCAGCAGCCAGTCCGACAGGGCCAATCAGCCCCAGCATTTT.

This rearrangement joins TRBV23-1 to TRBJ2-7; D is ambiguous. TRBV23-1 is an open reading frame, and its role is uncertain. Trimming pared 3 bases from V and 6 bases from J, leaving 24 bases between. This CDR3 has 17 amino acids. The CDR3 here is CASSHYLNMRADIEQYF. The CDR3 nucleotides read TGCGCCAGCAGTCACTACCTCAATATGCGAGCCGATATCGAGCAGTACTTC.

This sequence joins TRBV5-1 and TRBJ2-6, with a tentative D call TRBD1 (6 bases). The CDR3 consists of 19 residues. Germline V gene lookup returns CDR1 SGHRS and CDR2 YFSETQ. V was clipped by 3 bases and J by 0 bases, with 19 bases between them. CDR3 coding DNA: TGCGCCAGCAGCTCCTTACCCGACAGGCTTAGCTCTGGGGCCAACGTCCTGACTTTC. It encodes CASSSLPDRLSSGANVLTF. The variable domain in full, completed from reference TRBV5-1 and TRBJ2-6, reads KAGVTQTPRYLIKTRGQQVTLSCSPISGHRSVSWYQQTPGQGLQFLFEYFSETQRNKGNFPGRFSGRQFSNSRSEMNVSTLELGDSALYLCASSSLPDRLSSGANVLTFGAGSRLTVL.

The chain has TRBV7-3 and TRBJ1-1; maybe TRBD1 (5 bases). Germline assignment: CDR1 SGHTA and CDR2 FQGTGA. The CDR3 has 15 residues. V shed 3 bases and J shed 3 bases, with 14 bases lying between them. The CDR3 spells CASSFEGESDTEAFF. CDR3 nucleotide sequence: TGTGCCAGCAGCTTCGAAGGGGAAAGCGACACTGAAGCTTTCTTT. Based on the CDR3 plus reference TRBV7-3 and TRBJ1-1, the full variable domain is GAGVSQTPSNKVTEKGKYVELRCDPISGHTALYWYRQSLGQGPEFLIYFQGTGAADDSGLPNDRFFAVRPEGSVSTLKIQRTERGDSAVYLCASSFEGESDTEAFFGQGTRLTVV.

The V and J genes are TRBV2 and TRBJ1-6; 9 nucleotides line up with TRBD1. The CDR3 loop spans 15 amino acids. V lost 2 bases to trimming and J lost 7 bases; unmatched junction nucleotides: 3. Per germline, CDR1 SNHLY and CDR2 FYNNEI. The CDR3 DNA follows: TGTGCCAGCAGTGAATTCGGGACAGGGAATTCACCCCTCCACTTT. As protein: CASSEFGTGNSPLHF.

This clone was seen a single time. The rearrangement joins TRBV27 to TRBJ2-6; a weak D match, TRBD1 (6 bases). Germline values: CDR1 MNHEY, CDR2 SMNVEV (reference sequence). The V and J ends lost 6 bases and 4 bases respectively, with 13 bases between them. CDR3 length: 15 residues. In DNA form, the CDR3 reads TGTGCCAGCAGCCCAGGGGTTACCGGGGCCAACGTCCTGACTTTC. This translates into CASSPGVTGANVLTF.

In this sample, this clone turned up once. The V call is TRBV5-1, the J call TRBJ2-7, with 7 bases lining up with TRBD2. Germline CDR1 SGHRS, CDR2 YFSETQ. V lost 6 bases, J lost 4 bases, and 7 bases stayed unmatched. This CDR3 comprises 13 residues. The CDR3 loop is CASNRGEGYEQYF. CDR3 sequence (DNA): TGCGCCAGCAATAGAGGGGAGGGATACGAGCAGTACTTC. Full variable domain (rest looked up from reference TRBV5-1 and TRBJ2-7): KAGVTQTPRYLIKTRGQQVTLSCSPISGHRSVSWYQQTPGQGLQFLFEYFSETQRNKGNFPGRFSGRQFSNSRSEMNVSTLELGDSALYLCASNRGEGYEQYFGPGTRLTVT.

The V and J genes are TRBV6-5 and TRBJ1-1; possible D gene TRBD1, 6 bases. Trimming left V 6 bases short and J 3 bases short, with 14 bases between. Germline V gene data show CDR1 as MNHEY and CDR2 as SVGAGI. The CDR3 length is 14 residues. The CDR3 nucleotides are TGTGCCAGCAGAATGCACAGGGATCACACTGAAGCTTTCTTT. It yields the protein CASRMHRDHTEAFF.

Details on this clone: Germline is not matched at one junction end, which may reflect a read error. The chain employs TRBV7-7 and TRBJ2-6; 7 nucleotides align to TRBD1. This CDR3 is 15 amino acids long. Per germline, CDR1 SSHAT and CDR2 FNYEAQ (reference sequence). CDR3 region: CASSSGGPGANVLTF. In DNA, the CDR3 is TGTGCTAGCAGCTCAGGGGGTCCTGGGGCCAACGTCCTGACTTTC. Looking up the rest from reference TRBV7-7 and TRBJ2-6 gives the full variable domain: GAGVSQSPRYKVTKRGQDVTLRCDPISSHATLYWYQQALGQGPEFLTYFNYEAQPDKSGLPSDRFSAERPEGSISTLTIQRTEQRDSAMYRCASSSGGPGANVLTFGAGSRLTVL.

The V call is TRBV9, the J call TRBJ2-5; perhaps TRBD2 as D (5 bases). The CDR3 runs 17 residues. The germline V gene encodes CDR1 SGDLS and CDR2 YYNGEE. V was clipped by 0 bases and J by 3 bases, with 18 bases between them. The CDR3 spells CASSVDPPGSVEETQYF. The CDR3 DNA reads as TGTGCCAGCAGCGTAGATCCCCCGGGATCGGTTGAAGAGACCCAGTACTTC.

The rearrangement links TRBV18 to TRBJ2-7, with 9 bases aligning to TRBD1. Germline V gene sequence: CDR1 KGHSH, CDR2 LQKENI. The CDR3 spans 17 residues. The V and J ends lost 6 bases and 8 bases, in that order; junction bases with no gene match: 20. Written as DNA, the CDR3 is TGTGCCAGCTCGACCCGACCCCCAGGACAGGGGCTAATGAAGCAGTACTTC. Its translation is CASSTRPPGQGLMKQYF. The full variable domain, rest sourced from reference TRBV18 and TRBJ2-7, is NAGVMQNPRHLVRRRGQEARLRCSPMKGHSHVYWYRQLPEEGLKFMVYLQKENIIDESGMPKERFSAEFPKEGPSILRIQQVVRGDSAAYFCASSTRPPGQGLMKQYFGPGTRLTVT.

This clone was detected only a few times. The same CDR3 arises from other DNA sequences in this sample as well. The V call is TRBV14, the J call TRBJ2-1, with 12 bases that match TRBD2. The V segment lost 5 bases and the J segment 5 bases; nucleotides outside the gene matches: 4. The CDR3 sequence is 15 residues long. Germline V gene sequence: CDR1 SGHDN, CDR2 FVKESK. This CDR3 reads CASSSSGGAHNEQFF. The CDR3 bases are TGTGCCAGCAGCTCTAGCGGGGGGGCCCACAATGAGCAGTTCTTC.

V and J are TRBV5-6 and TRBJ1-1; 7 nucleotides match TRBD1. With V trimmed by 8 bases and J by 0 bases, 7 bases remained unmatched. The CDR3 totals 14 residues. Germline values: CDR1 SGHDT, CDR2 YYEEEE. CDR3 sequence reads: CASYEGALNTEAFF. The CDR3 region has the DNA TGTGCCAGTTACGAGGGGGCGCTGAACACTGAAGCTTTCTTT.

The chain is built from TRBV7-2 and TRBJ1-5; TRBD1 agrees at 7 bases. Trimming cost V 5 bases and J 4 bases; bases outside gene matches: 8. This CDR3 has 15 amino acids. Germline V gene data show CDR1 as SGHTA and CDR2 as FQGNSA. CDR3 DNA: TGTGCCAGCAGCCCACAACAGGGGACGAATCAGCCCCAGCATTTT. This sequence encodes CASSPQQGTNQPQHF.

CDR3 sequence reads: CASSQRPKGAASYF. As DNA, the CDR3 is TGTGCCAGCAGCCAACGCCCCAAGGGGGCGGCCTCGTACTTC. The chain links TRBV28 to TRBJ2-7, with 7 nucleotides matching TRBD1. The germline gives CDR1 MDHEN, CDR2 SYDVKM. V shed 6 bases and J 12 bases; nucleotides not matched to a gene: 17. There are 14 residues in the CDR3.

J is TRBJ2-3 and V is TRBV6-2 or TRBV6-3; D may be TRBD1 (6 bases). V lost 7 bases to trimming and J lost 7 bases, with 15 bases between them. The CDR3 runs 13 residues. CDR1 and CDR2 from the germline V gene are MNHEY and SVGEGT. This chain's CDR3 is CASTPVQGNTQYF. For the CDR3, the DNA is TGTGCCAGCACCCCTGTACAGGGAAATACGCAGTATTTT.

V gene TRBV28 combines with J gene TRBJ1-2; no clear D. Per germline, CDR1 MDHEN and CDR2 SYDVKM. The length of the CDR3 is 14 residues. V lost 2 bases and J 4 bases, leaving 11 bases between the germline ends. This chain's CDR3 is CASSLGSGGYGYTF. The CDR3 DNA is TGTGCCAGCAGTTTAGGATCCGGAGGCTATGGCTACACCTTC.

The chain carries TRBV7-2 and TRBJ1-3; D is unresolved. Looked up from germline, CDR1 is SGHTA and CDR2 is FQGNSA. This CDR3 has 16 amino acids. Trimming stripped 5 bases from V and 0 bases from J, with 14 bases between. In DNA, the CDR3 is TGTGCCAGCAGCCCCGCTCTGGCTGGCTCTGGAAACACCATATATTTT. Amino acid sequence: CASSPALAGSGNTIYF.

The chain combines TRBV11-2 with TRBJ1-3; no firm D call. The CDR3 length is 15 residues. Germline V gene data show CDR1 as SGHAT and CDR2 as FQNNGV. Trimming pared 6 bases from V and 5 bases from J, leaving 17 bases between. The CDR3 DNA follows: TGTGCCAGCAGGTCCGGGGTGGATAGGAGAAACACCATATATTTT. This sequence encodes CASRSGVDRRNTIYF.

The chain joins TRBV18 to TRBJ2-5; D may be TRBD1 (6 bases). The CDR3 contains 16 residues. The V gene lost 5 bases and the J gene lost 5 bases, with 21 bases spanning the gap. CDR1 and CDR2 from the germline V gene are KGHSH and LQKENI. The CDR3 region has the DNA TGTGCCAGCTCAGCCACAACAGGGACGAGCACGGAGACCCAGTACTTC. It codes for CASSATTGTSTETQYF.